The clone carrying this T cell receptor beta chain was counted ten times or more. As yet, its antigen is unknown. The data stem from a study of Graves' ophthalmopathy and Graves' hyperthyroidism. About the study: Before any treatment, peripheral blood was taken at the initial diagnosis.

General observations from the study: The majority of expanded thyroid clonotypes above 0.001 frequency also occurred in blood. The model flagged ophthalmopathy progression at 65% to 71% sensitivity and around 72% specificity.

Germline lookup yields CDR1 SGDLS and CDR2 YYNGEE. The CDR3 sequence is 13 residues long. Between the trimmed V and J ends, which lost 2 bases and 8 bases, there was a span of 13 bases. Exclusion criteria comprised other autoimmune diseases, uncontrolled infections, pregnancy or lactation in patients. Amplification of the TCR beta CDR3 regions used RNA transcripts (as template). After a first-round RT-PCR with HTBI primers, a second-round multiplex PCR was run. TCRdb called the multiplex PCR reads again in MiXCR, with one record for every CDR3 protein. The data contain about 740,000 distinct CDR3 sequences, around 40% of them singletons.

This TCR came from an adult man with Graves' ophthalmopathy. Sequenced material: peripheral blood. The chain recombines TRBV9 with TRBJ1-1; D unresolved. In DNA form, the CDR3 reads TGTGCCAGCAGCGTTGTGCAAAGCTCAGAAGCTTTCTTT. Protein: CASSVVQSSEAFF.